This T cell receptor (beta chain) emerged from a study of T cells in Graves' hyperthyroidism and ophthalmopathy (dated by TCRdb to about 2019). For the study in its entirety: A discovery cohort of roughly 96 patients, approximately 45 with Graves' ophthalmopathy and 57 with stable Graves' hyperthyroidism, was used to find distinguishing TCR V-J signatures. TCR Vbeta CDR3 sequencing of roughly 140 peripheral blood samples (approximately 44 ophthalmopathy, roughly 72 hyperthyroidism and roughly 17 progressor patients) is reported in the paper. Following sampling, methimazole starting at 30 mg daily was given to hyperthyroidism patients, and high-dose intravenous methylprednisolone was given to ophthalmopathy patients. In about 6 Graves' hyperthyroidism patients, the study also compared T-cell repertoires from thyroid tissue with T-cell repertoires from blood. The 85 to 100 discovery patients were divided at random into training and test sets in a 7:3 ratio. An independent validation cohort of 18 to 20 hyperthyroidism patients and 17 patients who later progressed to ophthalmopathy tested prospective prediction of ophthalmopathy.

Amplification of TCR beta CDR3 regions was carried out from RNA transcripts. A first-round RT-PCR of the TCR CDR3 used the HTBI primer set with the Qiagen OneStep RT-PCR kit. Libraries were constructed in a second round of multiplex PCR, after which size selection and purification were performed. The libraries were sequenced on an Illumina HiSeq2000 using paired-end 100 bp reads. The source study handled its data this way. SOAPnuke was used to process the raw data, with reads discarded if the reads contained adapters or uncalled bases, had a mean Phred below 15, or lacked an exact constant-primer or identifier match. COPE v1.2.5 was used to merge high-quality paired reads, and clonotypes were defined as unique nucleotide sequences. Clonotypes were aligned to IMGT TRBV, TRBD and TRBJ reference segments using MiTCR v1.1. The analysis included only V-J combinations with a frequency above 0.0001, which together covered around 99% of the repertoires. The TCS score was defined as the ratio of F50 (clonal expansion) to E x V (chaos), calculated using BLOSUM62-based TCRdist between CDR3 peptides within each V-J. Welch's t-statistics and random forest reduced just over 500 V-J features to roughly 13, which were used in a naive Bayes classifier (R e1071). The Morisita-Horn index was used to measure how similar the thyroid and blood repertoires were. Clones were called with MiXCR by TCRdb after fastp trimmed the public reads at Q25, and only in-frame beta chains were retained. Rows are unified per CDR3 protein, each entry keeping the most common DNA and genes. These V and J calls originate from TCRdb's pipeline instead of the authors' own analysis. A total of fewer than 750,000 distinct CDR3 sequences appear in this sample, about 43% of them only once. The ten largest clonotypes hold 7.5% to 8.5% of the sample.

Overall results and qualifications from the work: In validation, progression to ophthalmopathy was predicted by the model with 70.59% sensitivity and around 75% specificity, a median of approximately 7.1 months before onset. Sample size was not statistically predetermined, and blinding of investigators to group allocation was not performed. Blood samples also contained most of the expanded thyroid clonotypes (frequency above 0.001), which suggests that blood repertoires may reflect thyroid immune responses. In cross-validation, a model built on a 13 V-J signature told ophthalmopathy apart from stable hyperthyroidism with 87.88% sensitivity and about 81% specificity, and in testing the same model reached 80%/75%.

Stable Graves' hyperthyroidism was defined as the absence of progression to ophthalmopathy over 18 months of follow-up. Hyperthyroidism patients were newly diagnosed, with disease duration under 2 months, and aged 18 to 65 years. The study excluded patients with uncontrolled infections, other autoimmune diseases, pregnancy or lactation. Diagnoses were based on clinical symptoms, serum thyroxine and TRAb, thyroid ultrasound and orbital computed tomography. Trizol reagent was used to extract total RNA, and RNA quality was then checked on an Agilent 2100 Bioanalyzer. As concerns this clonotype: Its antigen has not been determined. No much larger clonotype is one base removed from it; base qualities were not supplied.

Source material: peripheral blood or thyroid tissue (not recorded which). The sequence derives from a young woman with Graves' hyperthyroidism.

The CDR3 protein: CASSFAGRYSYEQYF. The DNA is TGTGCCAGCAGCTTCGCCGGACGTTACTCCTACGAGCAGTACTTC. The chain is assembled from TRBV25-1 and TRBJ2-7; no D segment can be confidently identified. The CDR3 runs 15 amino acids, cysteine and phenylalanine included. Of all the DNA, just the CDR3 is kept, 45 bases in frame from base 1. V is reduced by 6 bases and J by 0 bases, leaving a spacing of 15 bases between them. For CDR1 and CDR2, the germline V gene lists MGHDK and SYGVNS.